This T cell receptor beta chain emerged from a study of T cells in Graves' hyperthyroidism and ophthalmopathy. Amplification yielded TCR beta CDR3 regions, with RNA transcripts as the source. RT-PCR in the first round (using the HTBI primer set) targeted the TCR CDR3. TCRdb reanalysed the multiplex PCR reads using MiXCR and keeps one entry per CDR3 protein. The table has 130,000 to 150,000 distinct CDR3 sequences, over 20% seen once. Blood was drawn at first hyperthyroidism diagnosis, before any ophthalmopathy symptoms. The PBMCs were taken from 10 ml of fresh peripheral blood. Trimming left V 2 bases short and J 3 bases short, with 11 bases between. The CDR3 is made up of 15 amino acids. Germline-derived CDR1 and CDR2 are SNHLY and FYNNEI. In this sample, this clonotype turned up many times.

The sequencing input was blood. This receptor was obtained from a woman aged 45-65 years with Graves' hyperthyroidism that later progressed to Graves' ophthalmopathy. The rearrangement joins TRBV2 to TRBJ2-1, with D tentatively TRBD1 or TRBD2 (6 bases each). Here the CDR3 DNA reads TGTGCCAGCAGTGAAAAGGGGGGACACTACAATGAGCAGTTCTTC. Protein: CASSEKGGHYNEQFF.